This is a list of T cell receptor beta chains from one sample in a study of lymphopenia after photon versus proton radiotherapy. TCRdb's table, derived via immunoSEQ multiplex PCR, lists solely in-frame clones and lacks some. The table shows 20,000 or so clones, with approximately 91% occurring only once. Sequences were derived from peripheral blood, sampled from a patient treated with proton-based radiotherapy. The receptors come from a woman in her 70s with pancreatic cancer. Some clones in this sample may be carry-over from other donors' samples. Each CDR3 is given with its conserved first and last residue. D genes are given only for firm matches. Rows give clone size only sometimes, using once, few, many, or a class for an expanded clone.

j_call clone_size d_call v_call cdr3_aa cdr3_nt
TRBJ1-5 NA NA TRBV28 CASSQVDLAGNQPQHF TGTGCCAGCAGTCAAGTGGACCTTGCCGGGAATCAGCCCCAGCATTTT
TRBJ2-3 NA TRBD1 TRBV5-1 CASSEGQGPDTQYF TGCGCCAGCAGCGAGGGACAGGGTCCAGATACGCAGTATTTT
TRBJ2-3 NA NA TRBV14 CASRAASLFRTDTQYF TGTGCCAGCAGGGCTGCTAGCCTCTTCCGCACAGATACGCAGTATTTT
TRBJ1-5 NA NA TRBV7-8 CASSLARLASSSNQPQHF TGTGCCAGCAGCTTAGCTAGGTTAGCGAGTAGTAGCAATCAGCCCCAGCATTTT
TRBJ2-7 NA NA TRBV30 CACRVETYEQYF TGTGCCTGTAGGGTCGAAACCTACGAGCAGTACTTC
TRBJ2-3 NA NA TRBV27 CASSALASDTQYF TGTGCCAGCAGTGCTCTGGCCTCAGATACGCAGTATTTT
TRBJ1-1 NA TRBD1 TRBV29-1 CSVDQDRVGTEAFF TGCAGCGTTGATCAGGACAGGGTCGGCACTGAAGCTTTCTTT
TRBJ1-5 NA TRBD1 TRBV29-1 CSVGQGKEPQHF TGCAGCGTTGGACAGGGAAAGGAGCCCCAGCATTTT
TRBJ1-1 NA NA TRBV6-5 CASSYNPGTNTEAFF TGTGCCAGCAGTTACAACCCGGGAACGAACACTGAAGCTTTCTTT
TRBJ2-3 NA NA TRBV7-9 CATRVDTQYF TGTGCCACCCGGGTAGATACGCAGTATTTT
TRBJ2-3 NA TRBD2 TRBV10-1 CASSGLAGLRTDTQYF TGCGCCAGCAGTGGGCTAGCGGGCCTTCGCACAGATACGCAGTATTTT
TRBJ1-5 once NA TRBV19 CASSSRIHRVSNQPQHF TGTGCCAGTAGTTCTAGGATACACAGGGTTAGCAATCAGCCCCAGCATTTT
TRBJ1-1 NA NA TRBV28 CASTADTNTEAFF TGTGCCAGCACCGCGGACACTAACACTGAAGCTTTCTTT
TRBJ1-1 NA NA TRBV9 CASRGSHGVNTEAFF TGTGCCAGCAGGGGCTCCCATGGGGTAAACACTGAAGCTTTCTTT
TRBJ2-7 NA NA TRBV25-1 CASSPRGQGLYYEQYF TGTGCCAGCAGTCCGAGAGGCCAGGGCCTCTATTACGAGCAGTACTTC
TRBJ2-7 NA TRBD1 TRBV6-1 CASSDGQGPSYEQYF TGTGCCAGCAGTGATGGACAGGGGCCCTCCTACGAGCAGTACTTC
TRBJ2-7 once NA TRBV11-3 CASSPRDKYEQYF TGTGCCAGCAGCCCCCGGGACAAGTACGAGCAGTACTTC
TRBJ1-5 NA TRBD1 TRBV19 CASSIGQGERQPQHF TGTGCCAGTAGTATAGGGCAGGGGGAACGGCAGCCCCAGCATTTT
TRBJ1-5 NA NA TRBV6-1 CASSAEQGNQPQHF TGTGCCAGCAGTGCCGAACAGGGTAATCAGCCCCAGCATTTT
TRBJ1-2 NA NA TRBV7-2 CASSLWTAIANYGYTF TGTGCCAGCAGCCTGTGGACCGCTATCGCTAACTATGGCTACACCTTC
TRBJ2-7 NA NA TRBV18 CASSDRVYEHYF TGCGCCAGCTCAGACAGAGTCTACGAGCACTACTTC
TRBJ2-5 NA NA TRBV7-7 CASSLDRGRGEETQYF TGTGCTAGCAGCTTAGATCGGGGACGCGGGGAAGAGACCCAGTACTTC
TRBJ2-5 NA TRBD1 TRBV14 CASSQNPGQGPKTQYF TGTGCCAGCAGTCAGAATCCGGGACAGGGGCCGAAAACCCAGTACTTC
TRBJ2-3 NA TRBD2 TRBV30 CAWRDGAGGITDTQYF TGTGCCTGGAGAGACGGGGCGGGAGGGATCACAGATACGCAGTATTTT
TRBJ1-4 NA TRBD1 TRBV15 CATSLRYRGGNEKLFF TGTGCCACCAGCCTTCGCTACAGGGGCGGTAATGAAAAACTGTTTTTT
TRBJ2-1 once TRBD1 TRBV7-2 CASSISDRENEQFF TGTGCCAGCAGCATATCGGACAGGGAGAATGAGCAGTTCTTC
TRBJ2-2 NA NA TRBV19 CASSRPPGRGGYGELFF TGTGCCAGTAGTCGACCCCCCGGCAGGGGAGGGTACGGGGAGCTGTTTTTT
TRBJ2-7 NA TRBD1 TRBV10-1 CASSYGTGVAYEQYF TGCGCCAGCAGCTATGGGACAGGTGTCGCCTACGAGCAGTACTTC
TRBJ1-2 once NA TRBV5-1 CASSLENYGYTF TGCGCCAGCAGCTTGGAGAACTATGGCTACACCTTC
TRBJ1-5 NA NA TRBV28 CASSLDWPQHF TGTGCCAGCAGCCTTGATTGGCCCCAGCATTTT
TRBJ2-7 NA NA TRBV11-3 CASSAGQFYEQYF TGTGCCAGCAGCGCCGGACAGTTTTACGAGCAGTACTTC
TRBJ2-7 NA TRBD1 TRBV11-2 CASSLSRDRRYEQYF TGTGCCAGCAGCTTAAGCCGGGACAGGAGGTACGAGCAGTACTTC
TRBJ2-7 few TRBD1 TRBV30 CAWRRGQGAREQYF TGTGCCTGGAGGAGGGGGCAGGGGGCGAGGGAGCAGTACTTC
TRBJ2-2 NA TRBD1 TRBV11-2 CASSFGQGYTGELFF TGTGCCAGCAGCTTCGGACAGGGGTACACCGGGGAGCTGTTTTTT
TRBJ2-7 NA TRBD1 TRBV5-1 CASHHLDRESNYEQYF TGCGCCAGTCATCACCTCGACAGGGAGAGTAACTACGAGCAGTACTTC
TRBJ1-1 NA NA TRBV11-2 CASSSLGGVVTEAFF TGTGCCAGCAGCTCCCTAGGGGGAGTGGTCACTGAAGCTTTCTTT
TRBJ1-1 NA NA TRBV30 CAWRRQENTEAFF TGTGCCTGGAGACGACAAGAGAACACTGAAGCTTTCTTT
TRBJ2-3 NA TRBD2 TRBV7-2 CASSVAGGPSTDTQYF TGTGCCAGCAGCGTAGCGGGAGGGCCCTCGACAGATACGCAGTATTTT
TRBJ1-2 NA NA TRBV7-8 CASSLAGFTYGYTF TGTGCCAGCAGCTTAGCGGGGTTCACCTATGGCTACACCTTC
TRBJ2-3 NA TRBD2 TRBV5-1 CASSLPVAGVIDTQYF TGCGCCAGCAGCTTGCCAGTAGCGGGAGTCATAGATACGCAGTATTTT
TRBJ2-3 NA TRBD2 TRBV7-6 CASSLVGGGPDTQYF TGTGCCAGCAGCTTAGTTGGGGGAGGGCCAGATACGCAGTATTTT
TRBJ2-1 NA NA TRBV27 CASSLGSGSNEQFF TGTGCCAGCAGCCTTGGGTCTGGGAGCAATGAGCAGTTCTTC
TRBJ1-3 NA TRBD1 TRBV27 CASSNRGGNTIYF TGTGCCAGCAGCAACAGGGGTGGAAACACCATATATTTT
TRBJ2-2 NA TRBD2 TRBV19 CASSIASGRSLGTGELFF TGTGCCAGTAGTATTGCTAGCGGGAGGTCTCTTGGCACCGGGGAGCTGTTTTTT
TRBJ1-2 once TRBD1 TRBV25-1 CASRGDRNNYGYTF TGTGCCAGCAGAGGGGACAGGAATAACTATGGCTACACCTTC
TRBJ2-6 NA TRBD1 TRBV18 CASSPPGQGQGANVLTF TGTGCCAGCTCACCACCGGGACAGGGGCAAGGGGCCAACGTCCTGACTTTC
TRBJ1-2 few NA TRBV10-1 CASSDGTTGYTF TGCGCCAGCAGTGATGGGACTACCGGCTACACCTTC
TRBJ2-6 NA NA TRBV7-3 CASSASGSSGANVLTF TGTGCCAGCAGCGCCTCCGGGAGCTCTGGGGCCAACGTCCTGACTTTC
TRBJ1-3 NA NA TRBV28 CASTLRGAGNTIYF TGTGCCAGCACCTTGAGAGGGGCGGGAAACACCATATATTTT
TRBJ1-5 NA TRBD1 TRBV6-5 CASSPGTGTNQPQHF TGTGCCAGCAGTCCCGGGACAGGTACCAATCAGCCCCAGCATTTT
TRBJ2-5 NA TRBD2 TRBV6-1 CASIREREETQYF TGTGCCAGCATTCGGGAGCGGGAGGAGACCCAGTACTTC
TRBJ1-1 NA TRBD1 TRBV6-6 CASKNRGDMNTEAFF TGTGCCAGCAAAAACAGGGGGGACATGAACACTGAAGCTTTCTTT
TRBJ2-3 NA NA TRBV5-1 CASSLERTSTDTQYF TGCGCCAGCAGCTTGGAGCGGACCTCCACAGATACGCAGTATTTT
TRBJ2-7 NA TRBD2 TRBV18 CASSPSGVDSEQYF TGTGCCAGCTCACCTAGCGGGGTCGACTCTGAGCAGTACTTC